This TCR beta chain was identified in a study of cytomegalovirus exposure and HLA in healthy donors. Study observations and caveats: In a later analysis, 15,000 to 20,000 TCR beta sequences were associated with HLA alleles at 0.05 false discovery rate. Roughly uniform depth of sequencing across donors was assumed in presence/absence analyses.

Concerning this clone itself: Its antigen is as yet unknown.

Trimming left V 4 bases short and J 10 bases short, with 11 bases between. CDR3 length: 11 residues. Per the germline V gene, CDR1 is SQVTM and CDR2 is ANQGSEA. The study ran its PCR with 60 Vbeta and 13 Jbeta primers. The data were produced by immunoSEQ multiplex PCR, yet TCRdb's version contains in-frame clones alone and is incomplete. The sample contains 150,000 or so clones, about three quarters of which appear only once. The receptor was isolated from a woman aged 45 to 65 in good health and CMV-seropositive. This chain joins TRBV29-1 and TRBJ2-1; D might be TRBD1 (6 bases). Sequencing input: PBMCs. This chain's CDR3 is CSVGRGTEQFF. For the CDR3, the DNA is TGCAGCGTTGGAAGGGGGACAGAGCAGTTCTTC.